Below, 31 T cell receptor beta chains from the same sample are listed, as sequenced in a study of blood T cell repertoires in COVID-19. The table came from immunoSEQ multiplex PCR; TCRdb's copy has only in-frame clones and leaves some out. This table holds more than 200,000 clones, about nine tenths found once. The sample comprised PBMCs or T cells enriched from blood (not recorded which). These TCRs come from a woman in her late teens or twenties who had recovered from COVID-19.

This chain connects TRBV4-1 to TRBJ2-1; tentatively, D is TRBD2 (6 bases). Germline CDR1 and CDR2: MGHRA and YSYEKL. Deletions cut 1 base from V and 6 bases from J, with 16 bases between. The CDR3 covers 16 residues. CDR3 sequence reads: CASSQVMFGGRNEQFF. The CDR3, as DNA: TGCGCCAGCAGCCAAGTTATGTTCGGGGGTCGCAATGAGCAGTTCTTC.

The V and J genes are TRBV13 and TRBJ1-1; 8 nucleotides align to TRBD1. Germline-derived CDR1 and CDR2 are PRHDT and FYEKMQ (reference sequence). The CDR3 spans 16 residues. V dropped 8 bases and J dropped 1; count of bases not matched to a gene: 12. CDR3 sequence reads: CASGQGNWYRNTEAFF. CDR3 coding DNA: TGTGCCAGCGGACAGGGAAATTGGTATAGGAACACTGAAGCTTTCTTT.

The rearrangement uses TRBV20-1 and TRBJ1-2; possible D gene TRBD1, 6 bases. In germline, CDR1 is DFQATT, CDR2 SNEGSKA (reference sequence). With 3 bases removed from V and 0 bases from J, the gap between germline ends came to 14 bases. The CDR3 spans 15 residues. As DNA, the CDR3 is TGCAGTGCTAGTTCAGGACAGACAGCTAACTATGGCTACACCTTC. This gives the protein CSASSGQTANYGYTF.

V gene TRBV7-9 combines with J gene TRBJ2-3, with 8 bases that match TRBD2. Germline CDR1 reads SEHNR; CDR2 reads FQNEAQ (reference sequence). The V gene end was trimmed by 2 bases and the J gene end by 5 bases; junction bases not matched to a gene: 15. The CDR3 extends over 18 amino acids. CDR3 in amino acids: CASSLTTVAGRQGDTQYF. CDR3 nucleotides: TGTGCCAGCAGCTTAACGACCGTAGCGGGGAGGCAAGGAGATACGCAGTATTTT.

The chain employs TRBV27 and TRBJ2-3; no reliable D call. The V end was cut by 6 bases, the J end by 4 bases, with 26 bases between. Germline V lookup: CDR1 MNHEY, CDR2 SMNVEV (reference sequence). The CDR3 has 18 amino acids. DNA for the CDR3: TGTGCCAGCAGCTATACCAGACTCCCGAGTCTGTCAGCAGATACGCAGTATTTT. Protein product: CASSYTRLPSLSADTQYF.

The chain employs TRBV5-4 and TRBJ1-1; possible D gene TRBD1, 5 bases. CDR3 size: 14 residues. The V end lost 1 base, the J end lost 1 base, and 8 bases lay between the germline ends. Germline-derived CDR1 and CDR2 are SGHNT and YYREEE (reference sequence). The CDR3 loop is CASSLKGANTEAFF. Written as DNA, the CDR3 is TGTGCCAGCAGCTTGAAAGGGGCGAACACTGAAGCTTTCTTT.

CDR3 sequence reads: CSASNGWAFF. In DNA, the CDR3 is TGCAGTGCGTCGAACGGGTGGGCTTTCTTT. The chain uses TRBV20-1 and TRBJ1-1; D unclear. The germline V gene encodes CDR1 DFQATT and CDR2 SNEGSKA (reference sequence). Trimming stripped 6 bases from V and 11 bases from J, with 13 bases between. This CDR3 has 10 amino acids.

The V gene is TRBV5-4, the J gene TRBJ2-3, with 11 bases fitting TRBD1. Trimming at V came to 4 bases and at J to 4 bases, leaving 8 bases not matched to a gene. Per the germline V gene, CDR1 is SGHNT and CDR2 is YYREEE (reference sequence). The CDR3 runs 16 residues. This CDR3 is CASSPGTGGLPDTQYF. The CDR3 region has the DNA TGTGCCAGCAGCCCCGGGACAGGGGGTCTACCAGATACGCAGTATTTT.

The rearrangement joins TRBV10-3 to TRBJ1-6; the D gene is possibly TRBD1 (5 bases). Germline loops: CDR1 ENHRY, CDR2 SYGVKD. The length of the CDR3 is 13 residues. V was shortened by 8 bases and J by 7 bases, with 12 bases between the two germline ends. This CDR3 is CAIWEGQNSPLHF. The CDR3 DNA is TGTGCCATCTGGGAGGGGCAGAATTCACCCCTCCACTTT.

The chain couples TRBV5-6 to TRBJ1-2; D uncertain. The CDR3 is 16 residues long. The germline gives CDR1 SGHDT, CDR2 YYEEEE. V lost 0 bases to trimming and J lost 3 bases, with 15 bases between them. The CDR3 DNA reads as TGTGCCAGCAGCTTGGCCAGTACAGCCTTCTACTATGGCTACACCTTC. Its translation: CASSLASTAFYYGYTF.

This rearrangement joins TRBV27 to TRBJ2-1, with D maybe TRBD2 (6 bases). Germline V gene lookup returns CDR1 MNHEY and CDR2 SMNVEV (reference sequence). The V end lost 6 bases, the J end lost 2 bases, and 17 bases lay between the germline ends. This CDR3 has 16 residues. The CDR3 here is CASSRTAGRTYNEQFF. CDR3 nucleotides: TGTGCCAGCAGCCGCACTGCGGGACGGACCTACAATGAGCAGTTCTTC.

The CDR3 nucleotides are TGCGCCAGCAGCCACCCGGACTTAAATGAGCAGTTCTTC. Amino acids: CASSHPDLNEQFF. The J gene is TRBJ2-1, the V gene TRBV4-1, with D perhaps matching TRBD2 (5 bases). V shed 3 bases and J shed 7 bases, with 10 bases lying between them. The CDR3 is made up of 13 amino acids. Germline CDR1 is MGHRA and CDR2 is YSYEKL.

The CDR3 DNA reads as TGTGCCAGCAGCCGCGGCACCGGGAGTCGGTACGAGCAGTACTTC. It yields the protein CASSRGTGSRYEQYF. The J gene is TRBJ2-7, the V gene TRBV28; perhaps TRBD2 as D (6 bases). The CDR3 has 15 residues. The germline gives CDR1 MDHEN, CDR2 SYDVKM. V lost 6 bases, J lost 4 bases, and 19 bases lay in between.

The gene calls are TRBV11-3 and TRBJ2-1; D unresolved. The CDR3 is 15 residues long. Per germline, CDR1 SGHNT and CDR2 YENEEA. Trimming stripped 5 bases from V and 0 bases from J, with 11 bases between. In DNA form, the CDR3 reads TGTGCCAGCAGCCCCACAGCTACCTCCTACAATGAGCAGTTCTTC. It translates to CASSPTATSYNEQFF.

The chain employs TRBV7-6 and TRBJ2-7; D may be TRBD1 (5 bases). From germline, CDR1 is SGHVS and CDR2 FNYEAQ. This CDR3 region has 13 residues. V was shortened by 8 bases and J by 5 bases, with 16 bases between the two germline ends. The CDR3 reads CASSGRGINEQYF. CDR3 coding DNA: TGTGCCAGCTCCGGTAGGGGAATCAACGAGCAGTACTTC.

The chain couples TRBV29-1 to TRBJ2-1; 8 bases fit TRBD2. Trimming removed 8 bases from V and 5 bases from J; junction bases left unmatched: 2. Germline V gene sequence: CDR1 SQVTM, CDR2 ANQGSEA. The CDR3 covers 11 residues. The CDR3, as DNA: TGCAGCCTCGGGAGGGACAATGAGCAGTTCTTC. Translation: CSLGRDNEQFF.

The CDR3 DNA follows: TGTGCCAGCAGCTTATCCGGGAGGACGGTGAGCACAGATACGCAGTATTTT. This gives the protein CASSLSGRTVSTDTQYF. This rearrangement joins TRBV11-2 to TRBJ2-3; 7 nucleotides match TRBD2. CDR1 and CDR2 from the germline V gene are SGHAT and FQNNGV. After removal of 2 bases from V and 0 bases from J, the junction contained 8 bases not matched to a gene. The CDR3 consists of 17 residues.

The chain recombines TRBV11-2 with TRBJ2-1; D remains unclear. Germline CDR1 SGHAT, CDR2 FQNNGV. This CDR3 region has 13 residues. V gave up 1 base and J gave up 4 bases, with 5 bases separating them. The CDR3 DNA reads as TGTGCCAGCAGCTTAGGGCCATACAATGAGCAGTTCTTC. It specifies CASSLGPYNEQFF.

The CDR3 spells CASSIRLGYTF. In DNA, the CDR3 is TGTGCCAGTAGTATTAGATTGGGCTACACCTTC. The chain employs TRBV19 and TRBJ1-2; no reliable D call. CDR1 and CDR2 (germline): LNHDA, SQIVND (reference sequence). With 3 bases removed from V and 8 bases from J, the gap between germline ends came to 7 bases. CDR3 length equals 11 residues.

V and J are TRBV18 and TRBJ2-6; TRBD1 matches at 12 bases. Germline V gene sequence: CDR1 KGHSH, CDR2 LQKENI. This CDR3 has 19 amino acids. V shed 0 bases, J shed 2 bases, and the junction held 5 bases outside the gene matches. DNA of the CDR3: TGTGCCAGCTCACCACCGGGACAGGGGGCGTCGGCTGGGGCCAACGTCCTGACTTTC. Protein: CASSPPGQGASAGANVLTF.

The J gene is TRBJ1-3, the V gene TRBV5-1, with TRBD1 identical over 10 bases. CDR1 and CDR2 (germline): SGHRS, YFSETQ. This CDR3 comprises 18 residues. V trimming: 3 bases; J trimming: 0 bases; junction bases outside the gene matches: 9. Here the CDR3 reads CASSWGQGTMNSGNTIYF. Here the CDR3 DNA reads TGCGCCAGCAGCTGGGGACAGGGGACCATGAACTCTGGAAACACCATATATTTT. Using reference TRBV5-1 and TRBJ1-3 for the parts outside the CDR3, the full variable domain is KAGVTQTPRYLIKTRGQQVTLSCSPISGHRSVSWYQQTPGQGLQFLFEYFSETQRNKGNFPGRFSGRQFSNSRSEMNVSTLELGDSALYLCASSWGQGTMNSGNTIYFGEGSWLTVV.

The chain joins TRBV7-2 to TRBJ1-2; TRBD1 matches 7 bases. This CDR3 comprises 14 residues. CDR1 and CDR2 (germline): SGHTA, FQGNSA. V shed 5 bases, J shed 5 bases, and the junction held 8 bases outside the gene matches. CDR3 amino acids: CASSERQGLYGYTF. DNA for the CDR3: TGTGCCAGCAGCGAACGACAGGGATTATATGGCTACACCTTC. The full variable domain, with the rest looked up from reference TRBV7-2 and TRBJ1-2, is GAGVSQSPSNKVTEKGKDVELRCDPISGHTALYWYRQSLGQGLEFLIYFQGNSAPDKSGLPSDRFSAERTGGSVSTLTIQRTQQEDSAVYLCASSERQGLYGYTFGSGTRLTVV.

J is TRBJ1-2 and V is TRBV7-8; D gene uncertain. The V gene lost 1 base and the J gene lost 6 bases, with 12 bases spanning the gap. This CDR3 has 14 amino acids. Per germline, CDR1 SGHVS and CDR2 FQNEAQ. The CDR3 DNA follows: TGTGCCAGCAGCTTAGGACCCGGGTCGCATGGCTACACCTTC. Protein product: CASSLGPGSHGYTF.

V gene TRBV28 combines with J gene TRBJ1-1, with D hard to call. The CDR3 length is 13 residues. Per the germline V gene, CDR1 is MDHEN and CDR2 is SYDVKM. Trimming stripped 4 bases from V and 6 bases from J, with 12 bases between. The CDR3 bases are TGTGCCAGCAGTTCCTTCAGTAGCCCTGAAGCTTTCTTT. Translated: CASSSFSSPEAFF.

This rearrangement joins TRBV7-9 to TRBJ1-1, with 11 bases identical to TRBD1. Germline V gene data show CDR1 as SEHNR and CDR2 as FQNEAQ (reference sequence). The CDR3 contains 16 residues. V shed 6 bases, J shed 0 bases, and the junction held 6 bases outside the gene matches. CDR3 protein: CASRPGTGGLNTEAFF. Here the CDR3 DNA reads TGTGCCAGCAGGCCTGGGACAGGGGGTTTGAACACTGAAGCTTTCTTT.

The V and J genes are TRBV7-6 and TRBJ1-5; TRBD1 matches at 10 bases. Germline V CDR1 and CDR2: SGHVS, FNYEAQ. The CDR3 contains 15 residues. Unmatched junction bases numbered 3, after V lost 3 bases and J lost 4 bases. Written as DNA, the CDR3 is TGTGCCAGCAGCTTGGGACAGGGGTTTAATCAGCCCCAGCATTTT. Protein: CASSLGQGFNQPQHF.

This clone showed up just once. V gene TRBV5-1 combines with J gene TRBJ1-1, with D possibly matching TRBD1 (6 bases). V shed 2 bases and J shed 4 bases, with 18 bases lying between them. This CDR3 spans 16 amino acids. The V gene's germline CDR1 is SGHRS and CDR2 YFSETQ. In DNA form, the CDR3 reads TGCGCCAGCAGCTTCCTCACCACAGGGTTTGGCACTGAAGCTTTCTTT. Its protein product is CASSFLTTGFGTEAFF.

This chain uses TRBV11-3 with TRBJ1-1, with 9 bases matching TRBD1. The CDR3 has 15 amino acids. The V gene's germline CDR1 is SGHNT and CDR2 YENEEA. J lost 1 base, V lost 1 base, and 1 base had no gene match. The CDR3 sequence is CASSLGDRENTEAFF. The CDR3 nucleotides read TGTGCCAGCAGCTTAGGGGACAGGGAGAACACTGAAGCTTTCTTT. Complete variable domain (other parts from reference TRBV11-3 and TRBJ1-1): EAGVVQSPRYKIIEKKQPVAFWCNPISGHNTLYWYLQNLGQGPELLIRYENEEAVDDSQLPKDRFSAERLKGVDSTLKIQPAELGDSAVYLCASSLGDRENTEAFFGQGTRLTVV.

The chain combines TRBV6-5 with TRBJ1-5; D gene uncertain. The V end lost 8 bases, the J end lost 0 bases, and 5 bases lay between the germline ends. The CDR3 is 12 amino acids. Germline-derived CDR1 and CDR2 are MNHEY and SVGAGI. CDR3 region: CASRNSNQPQHF. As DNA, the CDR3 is TGTGCCAGCCGTAATAGCAATCAGCCCCAGCATTTT.

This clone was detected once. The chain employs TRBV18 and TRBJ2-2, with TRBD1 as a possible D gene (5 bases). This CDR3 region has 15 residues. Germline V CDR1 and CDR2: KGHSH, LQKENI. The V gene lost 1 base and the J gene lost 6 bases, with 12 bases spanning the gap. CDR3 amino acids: CASSPRGQDPGELFF. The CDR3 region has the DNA TGTGCCAGCTCACCACGGGGCCAGGATCCCGGGGAGCTGTTTTTT.

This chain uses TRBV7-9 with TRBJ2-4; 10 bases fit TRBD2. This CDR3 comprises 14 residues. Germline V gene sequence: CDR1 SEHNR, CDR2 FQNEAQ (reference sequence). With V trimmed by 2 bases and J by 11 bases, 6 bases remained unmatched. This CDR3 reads CASSLSGSGGLQYF. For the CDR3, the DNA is TGTGCCAGCAGCTTAAGTGGTAGCGGGGGGCTTCAGTACTTC. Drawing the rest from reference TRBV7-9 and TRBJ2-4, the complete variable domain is DTGVSQNPRHKITKRGQNVTFRCDPISEHNRLYWYRQTLGQGPEFLTYFQNEAQLEKSRLLSDRFSAERPKGSFSTLEIQRTEQGDSAMYLCASSLSGSGGLQYFGAGTRLSVL.